These 27 T cell receptor beta chains were all obtained from the same sample, sequenced in a study of brain T cells in children with intractable seizures. Assay: immunoSEQ multiplex PCR; the TCRdb copy retains only in-frame clones and omits some. Here the sample spans 340,000 or so clones, 93% being singletons. Time point denoted: blood from clinic visit 5 months post-surgery; TSC patient then seizure free. Sequenced material: peripheral blood, taken roughly 5 months after surgery. These TCRs come from a boy under two years old with tuberous sclerosis and intractable seizures.

This chain links TRBV3-1 (or the pseudogene TRBV3-2) with TRBJ1-6; D is uncertain. Deletions cut 0 bases from V and 8 bases from J, with 2 bases between. The V gene's germline CDR1 is LGHDT and CDR2 YNNKEL (reference sequence). This CDR3 is 12 amino acids long. The CDR3 sequence is CASSQDYSPLHF. CDR3 coding DNA: TGTGCCAGCAGCCAAGACTATTCACCCCTCCACTTT.

This chain uses TRBV19 with TRBJ2-1, with a tentative D call TRBD1 (6 bases). V gave up 7 bases and J gave up 0 bases, with 13 bases separating them. The CDR3 is 15 residues long. Germline V gene lookup returns CDR1 LNHDA and CDR2 SQIVND (reference sequence). The CDR3 spells CASTQTGFSYNEQFF. The CDR3 nucleotides read TGTGCCAGTACCCAGACAGGTTTCTCCTACAATGAGCAGTTCTTC.

The J gene is TRBJ1-6, the V gene TRBV6-5; D not certain. Germline assignment: CDR1 MNHEY and CDR2 SVGAGI. V was cut by 0 bases and J by 2 bases, with 8 bases left in between. This CDR3 region has 16 residues. The CDR3 DNA follows: TGTGCCAGCAGTTACTCGCGGAGGGCCTATAATTCACCCCTCCACTTT. As protein: CASSYSRRAYNSPLHF.

This clone was seen only once. This chain links TRBV18 with TRBJ1-4; D is ambiguous. The germline V gene has CDR1 KGHSH and CDR2 LQKENI. Trimming took off 3 bases at V and 5 bases at J, with 13 bases between the two ends. CDR3 size: 15 residues. The CDR3 is CASSPDLQLNEKLFF. In DNA, the CDR3 is TGTGCCAGCTCACCCGACCTGCAGTTAAATGAAAAACTGTTTTTT.

CDR3 protein: CASGTMKSGGYTF. The CDR3, as DNA: TGTGCCAGCGGGACAATGAAGTCGGGTGGCTACACCTTC. The V gene is TRBV12-3 or TRBV12-4, the J gene TRBJ1-2, with a weak D call TRBD1 (6 bases). Trimming pared 8 bases from V and 7 bases from J, leaving 17 bases between. The CDR3 runs 13 residues.

The rearrangement links TRBV6-5 to TRBJ2-7; TRBD1 matches at 7 bases. In germline, CDR1 is MNHEY, CDR2 SVGAGI. The length of the CDR3 is 15 residues. V dropped 6 bases and J dropped 4; count of bases not matched to a gene: 12. The CDR3 sequence is CASRGAWQGEYEQYF. The CDR3 DNA is TGTGCCAGCAGGGGGGCTTGGCAGGGGGAATACGAGCAGTACTTC.

This chain joins TRBV30 and TRBJ2-2; D is ambiguous. With 0 bases removed from V and 4 bases from J, the gap between germline ends came to 12 bases. CDR3 length: 15 amino acids. Germline loops: CDR1 GTSNPN, CDR2 SVGIG (reference sequence). CDR3 amino acids: CAWSVLGVSTGELFF. In DNA, the CDR3 is TGTGCCTGGAGTGTACTCGGCGTCTCCACCGGGGAGCTGTTTTTT.

V and J are TRBV3-1 (or the pseudogene TRBV3-2) and TRBJ1-2; D uncertain. There are 11 residues in the CDR3. In germline, CDR1 is LGHDT, CDR2 YNNKEL (reference sequence). The V end was cut by 3 bases, the J end by 8 bases, with 7 bases between. For the CDR3, the DNA is TGTGCCAGCAGCCAGAGTGACGGCTACACCTTC. This translates into CASSQSDGYTF.

This chain's CDR3 is CASSLGDVNTEAFF. DNA of the CDR3: TGTGCCAGCAGCTTAGGGGACGTGAACACTGAAGCTTTCTTT. The V and J genes are TRBV7-6 and TRBJ1-1; possible D gene TRBD1, 5 bases. This CDR3 spans 14 amino acids. The germline V and J ends were trimmed by 1 base and 0 bases, with 6 bases remaining between them. CDR1 and CDR2 (germline): SGHVS, FNYEAQ.

The chain uses TRBV20-1 and TRBJ1-6, with D unclear. V lost 3 bases and J 7 bases, leaving 10 bases between the germline ends. Germline values: CDR1 DFQATT, CDR2 SNEGSKA (reference sequence). There are 13 residues in the CDR3. The CDR3 DNA sequence: TGCAGTGCTAGTCCAGAGCACAATTCACCCCTCCACTTT. It encodes CSASPEHNSPLHF.

The chain links TRBV21-1 to TRBJ2-7; the table names TRBD2, a call not compared with the DNA. TRBV21-1 is a pseudogene segment. The CDR3 length is 21 residues. In DNA form, the CDR3 reads TGTGCCAGCAGCGGCAAACTAGCGGGAGCACTGTGGGGTAAAGCCCCCTGCGAGCAGTACTTC. It translates to CASSGKLAGALWGKAPCEQYF.

The chain joins TRBV28 to TRBJ1-5; a possible D gene is TRBD1 (6 bases). CDR3 length: 15 amino acids. The germline V and J ends were trimmed by 6 bases and 0 bases, with 12 bases remaining between them. Per germline, CDR1 MDHEN and CDR2 SYDVKM. The CDR3 coding sequence is TGTGCCAGCAGCTTGGACAGATATAGCAATCAGCCCCAGCATTTT. Translating gives CASSLDRYSNQPQHF.

The chain is built from TRBV5-1 and TRBJ1-4, with D uncertain. The V gene lost 0 bases and the J gene lost 6 bases, with 6 bases spanning the gap. Germline V gene lookup returns CDR1 SGHRS and CDR2 YFSETQ. The CDR3 has 13 amino acids. The CDR3 DNA sequence: TGCGCCAGCAGCTTGGGACACTATGAAAAACTGTTTTTT. Residues: CASSLGHYEKLFF.

The rearrangement links TRBV29-1 to TRBJ1-2, with 10 bases matching TRBD1. This CDR3 region has 13 residues. Trimming at V came to 7 bases and at J to 4 bases, leaving 6 bases not matched to a gene. Looked up from germline, CDR1 is SQVTM and CDR2 is ANQGSEA. CDR3 bases: TGCAGCGCTGGGGACAGGGGTACCTATGGCTACACCTTC. Translated, it gives CSAGDRGTYGYTF.

The CDR3: CASSTTLAESYEQYF. CDR3 nucleotides: TGTGCCAGTAGTACAACACTAGCGGAGAGCTACGAGCAGTACTTC. The chain carries TRBV19 and TRBJ2-7, with 8 nucleotides matching TRBD2. V shed 4 bases, J shed 3 bases, and the junction held 8 bases outside the gene matches. Germline CDR1 is LNHDA and CDR2 is SQIVND (reference sequence). CDR3 length: 15 amino acids.

In this sample, this clone turned up once. The V call is TRBV6-5, the J call TRBJ2-5; tentative D call: TRBD1 (6 bases). Trimming pared 6 bases from V and 5 bases from J, leaving 13 bases between. Germline lookup yields CDR1 MNHEY and CDR2 SVGAGI. The CDR3 runs 13 residues. The DNA for the CDR3 is TGTGCCAGCAGGCCCCGGGACAAGGAGACCCAGTACTTC. It codes for CASRPRDKETQYF.

The rearrangement uses TRBV6-4 and TRBJ2-5, with TRBD1 as a possible D gene (7 bases). V was pared by 5 bases and J by 4 bases, with 11 bases between. CDR3 length equals 13 residues. Germline CDR1 MRHNA, CDR2 SNTAGT. The CDR3 DNA follows: TGTGCCAGCAGTAGGGGGCGGGGAGAGACCCAGTACTTC. Its protein product is CASSRGRGETQYF.

The chain joins TRBV7-6 to TRBJ2-7; D is uncertain. V gave up 1 base and J gave up 3 bases, with 10 bases separating them. This CDR3 spans 14 amino acids. Germline-derived CDR1 and CDR2 are SGHVS and FNYEAQ. CDR3 region: CASSLDGPSYEQYF. Here the CDR3 DNA reads TGTGCCAGCAGCTTAGATGGACCCAGCTACGAGCAGTACTTC.

The chain carries TRBV14 and TRBJ2-5, with 9 bases identical to TRBD1. The trim removed 2 bases at V and 1 base at J, leaving 5 bases unmatched. Germline V gene data show CDR1 as SGHDN and CDR2 as FVKESK. The CDR3 totals 16 residues. The CDR3 loop is CASSQSSTGGQETQYF. The CDR3 DNA reads as TGTGCCAGCAGCCAATCCTCGACAGGGGGCCAAGAGACCCAGTACTTC.

J is TRBJ2-3 and V is TRBV2; TRBD2 matches 10 bases. V dropped 8 bases and J dropped 7; count of bases not matched to a gene: 6. Looked up from germline, CDR1 is SNHLY and CDR2 is FYNNEI. The CDR3 covers 13 residues. The CDR3 protein is CASVRTSGNTQYF. The CDR3 DNA reads as TGTGCCAGCGTAAGGACTAGCGGCAATACGCAGTATTTT.

The chain couples TRBV25-1 to TRBJ2-3; 7 nucleotides line up with TRBD1. The V segment lost 2 bases and the J segment 4 bases; nucleotides outside the gene matches: 9. The CDR3 spans 16 residues. Germline CDR1 and CDR2: MGHDK and SYGVNS. The CDR3 is CASSEDVGGFPDTQYF. In DNA, the CDR3 is TGTGCCAGCAGTGAAGACGTAGGGGGCTTCCCAGATACGCAGTATTTT.

This chain links TRBV3-1 (or the pseudogene TRBV3-2) with TRBJ2-5, with 7 positions matching TRBD2. In germline, CDR1 is LGHDT, CDR2 YNNKEL (reference sequence). This CDR3 is 17 amino acids long. V shed 0 bases and J 5 bases; nucleotides not matched to a gene: 12. CDR3 in DNA: TGTGCCAGCAGCCAAGAAGAATGGGGGGGGTTTGGTGAGACCCAGTACTTC. Residues: CASSQEEWGGFGETQYF.

The J gene is TRBJ1-4, the V gene TRBV3-1 (or the pseudogene TRBV3-2); D is perhaps TRBD1 (6 bases). Germline V lookup: CDR1 LGHDT, CDR2 YNNKEL (reference sequence). Trimming shortened V by 4 bases and J by 4 bases, and 10 bases separated the two germline ends. The CDR3 totals 14 residues. CDR3 region: CASSPTGVNEKLFF. In DNA form, the CDR3 reads TGTGCCAGCAGCCCGACAGGAGTTAATGAAAAACTGTTTTTT.

V is TRBV4-1 and J is TRBJ2-7; 10 nucleotides match TRBD2. The CDR3 totals 15 residues. Per the germline V gene, CDR1 is MGHRA and CDR2 is YSYEKL. V shed 5 bases, J shed 4 bases, and the junction held 8 bases outside the gene matches. CDR3 DNA: TGCGCCAGCAGCACCCGACTAGCGGGTGGGTACGAGCAGTACTTC. Its translation: CASSTRLAGGYEQYF.

V gene TRBV7-3 combines with J gene TRBJ1-1; D is uncertain. The germline V gene has CDR1 SGHTA and CDR2 FQGTGA. Trimming stripped 5 bases from V and 3 bases from J, with 13 bases between. CDR3 size: 14 residues. The CDR3 reads CASSLLGVDTEAFF. The DNA for the CDR3 is TGTGCCAGCAGCCTCCTTGGAGTGGACACTGAAGCTTTCTTT.

This chain links TRBV4-2 with TRBJ2-5; weak D call: TRBD2 (7 bases). V was pared by 3 bases and J by 3 bases, with 11 bases between. Germline-derived CDR1 and CDR2 are LGHNA and YNFKEQ. CDR3 length: 14 amino acids. CDR3 amino acids: CASSQGGGEETQYF. Here the CDR3 DNA reads TGTGCCAGCAGCCAGGGAGGGGGGGAAGAGACCCAGTACTTC.

This chain links TRBV6-5 with TRBJ1-2; D unresolved. The CDR3 extends over 13 amino acids. CDR1 MNHEY and CDR2 SVGAGI come from the germline V gene. V was trimmed by 5 bases and J by 0 bases, leaving 7 bases between them. CDR3 region: CASSRTSNYGYTF. CDR3 coding DNA: TGTGCCAGCAGTCGAACATCTAACTATGGCTACACCTTC.